This TCR beta chain was recorded in a study of T cell responses to AZD1222 COVID-19 vaccine. Across the whole study: Some second doses came at about 4 weeks and others at about 12 weeks; these were pooled.

Trimming left V 6 bases short and J 4 bases short, with 13 bases between. This CDR3 region has 13 residues. The germline CDR1 and CDR2 sequences are MNHEY and SVGAGI. Assay used: immunoSEQ multiplex PCR; TCRdb lists only in-frame clones, some missing. The sample includes more than 95,000 clones, 82% of them seen just once. Findings of the study overall: Clonal diversity was possibly underestimated, and white British individuals and females predominated among donors. Within unmutated variant regions lay the reported targets of nearly half of spike-specific TCRs. At 160-218 and 743-854, vaccine-associated CD4 TCRs were dominant, and they spanned spike.

Points on this clone: Its antigen is unidentified.

V and J are TRBV6-5 and TRBJ2-7; D remains ambiguous. Sequencing used peripheral blood, obtained on day 0 of AZD1222 vaccination. The TCR comes from an adult in good health. CDR3 sequence reads: CASSSSVFYEQYF. In DNA, the CDR3 is TGTGCCAGCAGCTCCTCCGTTTTTTACGAGCAGTACTTC.